This TCR beta chain was captured in a study of blood T cells in healthy people across ages. Study-wide points: Shifts in expanded clonotypes may have been confounded by donor CMV status, which was unknown. Higher diversity, along with more naive CD4+ cells, distinguished long-lived donors from aged donors.

At least ten counts were recorded for this clonotype. Its antigen remains unknown. The second PCR ran roughly 7 to 12 cycles with a sample-barcoded 5' primer and J-beta primers. TCRdb processed the 5' RACE reads anew with MiXCR; each CDR3 protein has one entry. This sample carries approximately 800,000 distinct CDR3 sequences, 35% to 40% of them seen once, and the ten largest clones take approximately 12%. The clonotype comes from a man in his late teens or twenties in good health. Sample: blood.

For the CDR3, the DNA is TGTGCCAGCAGCCCCAGGGGGAATAAGTACAATGAGCAGTTCTTC. Translation: CASSPRGNKYNEQFF. V is TRBV7-2 and J is TRBJ2-1, with TRBD1 matching 7 bases. Trimming cost V 5 bases and J 4 bases; bases outside gene matches: 8. From germline, CDR1 is SGHTA and CDR2 FQGNSA. This CDR3 contains 15 residues.